These 32 T cell receptor beta chains share one sample of origin, sequenced in a study of T-cell memory formation after mild COVID-19 (dated by TCRdb to about 2021). The protocol used for the library was 5' RACE. The sequencer was an Illumina NovaSeq 6000. The public reads were reanalyzed by TCRdb: fastp trimming at Q25, MiXCR alignment, in-frame beta chains only. Every distinct CDR3 protein forms one entry, paired with its most common genes and DNA. The sample table lists fewer than 450,000 distinct CDR3 sequences, over 20% of them with a count of one. The leading ten clones occupy around 12% of the sample. The sequencing input was PBMCs or a T cell subset sorted from them (not recorded which). These receptors originate from an adult woman who had mild COVID-19 (a few samples of this study predate the infection). The sample titles of this study are shuffled in the database, so cell type and time point are left out; the donor was told from shared clones.

The chain links TRBV5-1 to TRBJ2-1, with D unresolved. V was pared by 4 bases and J by 0 bases, with 8 bases between. Germline-derived CDR1 and CDR2 are SGHRS and YFSETQ. There are 14 residues in the CDR3. This CDR3 is CASSLGHSYNEQFF. CDR3 DNA: TGCGCCAGCAGCCTTGGGCACTCCTACAATGAGCAGTTCTTC.

The rearrangement uses TRBV5-1 and TRBJ1-5; no reliable D call. Looked up from germline, CDR1 is SGHRS and CDR2 is YFSETQ. The CDR3 contains 14 residues. V lost 8 bases and J lost 4, with 16 bases in between. CDR3 sequence: CARRGFSENQPQHF. The DNA of the CDR3 is TGCGCCAGGAGAGGGTTCAGCGAAAATCAGCCCCAGCATTTT. Complete variable domain (other parts from reference TRBV5-1 and TRBJ1-5): KAGVTQTPRYLIKTRGQQVTLSCSPISGHRSVSWYQQTPGQGLQFLFEYFSETQRNKGNFPGRFSGRQFSNSRSEMNVSTLELGDSALYLCARRGFSENQPQHFGDGTRLSIL.

In this sample, this clonotype turned up a few times. The chain links TRBV5-1 to TRBJ2-2; perhaps TRBD1 as D (6 bases). Germline V gene data show CDR1 as SGHRS and CDR2 as YFSETQ. Trimming pared 1 base from V and 3 bases from J, leaving 10 bases between. The CDR3 totals 15 residues. CDR3 DNA: TGCGCCAGCAGCTTGTTGCCAGGGGACACCGGGGAGCTGTTTTTT. This codes for CASSLLPGDTGELFF. The whole variable domain, remainder taken from reference TRBV5-1 and TRBJ2-2, is KAGVTQTPRYLIKTRGQQVTLSCSPISGHRSVSWYQQTPGQGLQFLFEYFSETQRNKGNFPGRFSGRQFSNSRSEMNVSTLELGDSALYLCASSLLPGDTGELFFGEGSRLTVL.

The chain couples TRBV6-5 to TRBJ2-1; the D gene is possibly TRBD1 (6 bases). V was shortened by 8 bases and J by 6 bases, with 11 bases between the two germline ends. The CDR3 is 12 residues long. Germline-derived CDR1 and CDR2 are MNHEY and SVGAGI. The CDR3 sequence is CASEGHLNEQFF. DNA of the CDR3: TGTGCCAGCGAGGGACACCTCAATGAGCAGTTCTTC.

The chain has TRBV6-6 and TRBJ1-2; D ambiguous. V lost 0 bases, J lost 6 bases, and 14 bases lay in between. Germline CDR1 and CDR2: MNHNY and SVGAGI (reference sequence). This CDR3 comprises 15 residues. The CDR3 region has the DNA TGTGCCAGCAGTTACTCAGAGAGATTTGGGCATGGCTACACCTTC. Amino acid sequence: CASSYSERFGHGYTF.

CDR3 sequence reads: CASSRGTSGAYQETQYF. For the CDR3, the DNA is TGTGCCAGCAGCAGGGGGACTAGCGGGGCGTACCAAGAGACCCAGTACTTC. V is TRBV11-1 and J is TRBJ2-5; 13 positions match TRBD2. Germline V gives CDR1 SGHAT, CDR2 FQDESV (reference sequence). J gave up 0 bases and V 5 bases, and 6 bases lay outside the gene matches. This CDR3 contains 17 residues. Combining the CDR3 with reference TRBV11-1 and TRBJ2-5 gives the whole variable domain EAEVAQSPRYKITEKSQAVAFWCDPISGHATLYWYRQILGQGPELLVQFQDESVVDDSQLPKDRFSAERLKGVDSTLKIQPAELGDSAMYLCASSRGTSGAYQETQYFGPGTRLLVL.

CDR3 amino acids: CATGHRVFGTDTQYF. The DNA of the CDR3 is TGTGCCACCGGACATAGGGTTTTTGGCACAGATACGCAGTATTTT. This chain links TRBV24-1 with TRBJ2-3; D perhaps matches TRBD1 (5 bases). V was clipped by 9 bases and J by 1 base, with 16 bases between them. The germline V gene encodes CDR1 KGHDR and CDR2 SFDVKD. CDR3 length: 15 residues.

This clonotype was picked up many times. At one end, the junction sequence differs from germline, possibly due to a read error. The rearrangement joins TRBV24-1 to TRBJ1-3; D is uncertain. This CDR3 region has 14 residues. Germline CDR1 and CDR2: KGHDR and SFDVKD. This CDR3 is CATSIDGSANTIYF. Here the CDR3 DNA reads TGTGCCACCAGTATCGACGGATCTGCAAACACCATATATTTT.

The chain links TRBV7-2 to TRBJ2-5; D is uncertain. This CDR3 is 13 amino acids long. V lost 2 bases and J lost 1, with 5 bases in between. Germline V CDR1 and CDR2: SGHTA, FQGNSA. In DNA form, the CDR3 reads TGTGCCAGCAGCTTATACTCCCAAGAGACCCAGTACTTC. Amino acid sequence: CASSLYSQETQYF.

This clonotype was observed at least ten times. This chain connects TRBV12-3 or TRBV12-4 to TRBJ2-2; 8 nucleotides align to TRBD1. Losses at the gene ends were 5 bases for V and 3 bases for J; bases not matched to a gene: 11. The length of the CDR3 is 17 residues. The CDR3 nucleotides read TGTGCCAGCAGTCCAGTTTGGGACAGGAGGTACACCGGGGAGCTGTTTTTT. Protein: CASSPVWDRRYTGELFF.

This clonotype turned up a few times. The rearrangement uses TRBV5-1 and TRBJ2-5, with 12 positions matching TRBD1. Germline V gene data show CDR1 as SGHRS and CDR2 as YFSETQ. This CDR3 spans 16 amino acids. The V segment lost 2 bases and the J segment 5 bases; nucleotides outside the gene matches: 7. This CDR3 is CASSLAGTGGPETQYF. The DNA for the CDR3 is TGCGCCAGCAGCTTAGCCGGGACAGGGGGCCCGGAGACCCAGTACTTC. The full variable domain, its missing parts supplied by reference TRBV5-1 and TRBJ2-5, is KAGVTQTPRYLIKTRGQQVTLSCSPISGHRSVSWYQQTPGQGLQFLFEYFSETQRNKGNFPGRFSGRQFSNSRSEMNVSTLELGDSALYLCASSLAGTGGPETQYFGPGTRLLVL.

The J gene is TRBJ2-7, the V gene TRBV4-3; D tentatively reads TRBD1 or TRBD2 (6 bases each). The CDR3 spans 17 residues. The germline V gene has CDR1 LGHNA and CDR2 YSLEER. The V end was cut by 2 bases, the J end by 2 bases, with 19 bases between. The CDR3 nucleotides are TGCGCCAGCAGCCAAAAAACGAGGGGGGAAGTCCCCTACGAGCAGTACTTC. Protein sequence: CASSQKTRGEVPYEQYF.

This clonotype was seen a few times. The chain links TRBV15 to TRBJ2-1, with 7 bases that match TRBD1. This CDR3 comprises 14 residues. The germline V gene has CDR1 LNHNV and CDR2 YYDKDF (reference sequence). V dropped 8 bases and J dropped 3; count of bases not matched to a gene: 7. CDR3 in amino acids: CATGQGVGYNEQFF. For the CDR3, the DNA is TGTGCCACCGGCCAGGGGGTCGGCTACAATGAGCAGTTCTTC. Filled out from reference TRBV15 and TRBJ2-1, the complete variable domain reads DAMVIQNPRYQVTQFGKPVTLSCSQTLNHNVMYWYQQKSSQAPKLLFHYYDKDFNNEADTPDNFQSRRPNTSFCFLDIRSPGLGDTAMYLCATGQGVGYNEQFFGPGTRLTVL.

The rearrangement links TRBV7-8 to TRBJ1-2; possibly TRBD1 for D (5 bases). Germline V lookup: CDR1 SGHVS, CDR2 FQNEAQ. Trimming cost V 1 base and J 4 bases, with 22 bases left between them. CDR3 length: 18 amino acids. CDR3 sequence reads: CASSLGGELFRRGYGYTF. Written as DNA, the CDR3 is TGTGCCAGCAGCTTAGGAGGGGAGTTATTCCGCCGAGGCTATGGCTACACCTTC.

The CDR3: CATSAPLGTSGRETQYF. The CDR3 DNA is TGTGCCACCAGTGCTCCCCTGGGTACTAGCGGGAGGGAGACCCAGTACTTC. This sequence joins TRBV24-1 and TRBJ2-5, with TRBD2 matching over 12 bases. J lost 5 bases, V lost 5 bases, and 11 bases had no gene match. The CDR3 extends over 17 amino acids. From germline, CDR1 is KGHDR and CDR2 SFDVKD.

V usage is TRBV6-5 and J usage is TRBJ1-2; D gene unclear. The CDR3 covers 15 residues. V lost 2 bases, J lost 4 bases, and 14 bases lay in between. Germline V lookup: CDR1 MNHEY, CDR2 SVGAGI. CDR3 amino acids: CASSYRWDSGYGYTF. The DNA for the CDR3 is TGTGCCAGCAGTTACAGATGGGATTCGGGCTATGGCTACACCTTC.

This clonotype has only a few counts. The rearrangement links TRBV6-1 to TRBJ1-5; weak D call: TRBD1 (5 bases). CDR1 is MNHNS, CDR2 SASEGT, per germline. The CDR3 covers 13 residues. V lost 2 bases to trimming and J lost 7 bases, with 9 bases between them. For the CDR3, the DNA is TGTGCCAGCAGTGAATTCGGGGACCAGCCCCAGCATTTT. Its protein product is CASSEFGDQPQHF.

This CDR3 is CASSFQSPAGVRAEAFF. The CDR3 DNA follows: TGTGCCAGCAGTTTCCAATCGCCTGCAGGGGTAAGGGCCGAAGCTTTCTTT. The chain couples TRBV12-3 or TRBV12-4 to TRBJ1-1; possible D gene TRBD1, 6 bases. This CDR3 is 17 amino acids long. V lost 3 bases and J lost 8, with 25 bases in between.

The chain carries TRBV9 and TRBJ1-2; D might be TRBD1 (5 bases). V was trimmed by 0 bases and J by 4 bases, leaving 10 bases between them. The CDR3 length is 14 residues. CDR1 is SGDLS and CDR2 is YYNGEE in the germline V gene. The CDR3 reads CASSVEPGSYGYTF. CDR3 sequence (DNA): TGTGCCAGCAGCGTAGAGCCAGGGAGCTATGGCTACACCTTC.

This clonotype was seen a handful of times. The CDR3 loop reads CATQQSGNEQFF. The CDR3 region has the DNA TGTGCCACCCAGCAGTCGGGCAATGAGCAGTTCTTC. V usage is TRBV15 and J usage is TRBJ2-1; D gene uncertain. The CDR3 has 12 residues. Trimming removed 8 bases at V and 6 bases at J, with 11 bases between. Germline V gene sequence: CDR1 LNHNV, CDR2 YYDKDF (reference sequence).

This clonotype has just a few counts. The chain is built from TRBV4-1 and TRBJ1-5; D is possibly TRBD1 (5 bases). The V gene's germline CDR1 is MGHRA and CDR2 YSYEKL. V was clipped by 1 base and J by 0 bases, with 10 bases between them. CDR3 size: 16 residues. CDR3: CASSQVQGNSNQPQHF. The DNA of the CDR3 is TGCGCCAGCAGCCAAGTCCAGGGAAATAGCAATCAGCCCCAGCATTTT.

The V gene is TRBV20-1, the J gene TRBJ2-6, with TRBD1 as a possible D gene (6 bases). Germline values: CDR1 DFQATT, CDR2 SNEGSKA (reference sequence). Trimming took 0 bases from V and 3 from J, leaving 15 bases between them. The CDR3 has 17 amino acids. CDR3 in amino acids: CSARDRTGFGGANVLTF. In DNA, the CDR3 is TGCAGTGCTAGAGATCGAACAGGGTTTGGTGGGGCCAACGTCCTGACTTTC.

V gene TRBV25-1 combines with J gene TRBJ2-5; 12 bases are a match to TRBD1. V was pared by 6 bases and J by 5 bases, with 7 bases of the junction left unmatched. Germline V gives CDR1 MGHDK, CDR2 SYGVNS. The CDR3 has 15 amino acids. The CDR3 DNA reads TGTGCCAGCAGGGCCGGGACAGGGGGCAGGGAGACCCAGTACTTC. It translates to CASRAGTGGRETQYF. Combining the CDR3 with reference TRBV25-1 and TRBJ2-5 gives the whole variable domain EADIYQTPRYLVIGTGKKITLECSQTMGHDKMYWYQQDPGMELHLIHYSYGVNSTEKGDLSSESTVSRIRTEHFPLTLESARPSHTSQYLCASRAGTGGRETQYFGPGTRLLVL.

The chain employs TRBV15 and TRBJ1-1; TRBD1 is a possible D gene (6 bases). CDR1 LNHNV and CDR2 YYDKDF come from the germline V gene (reference sequence). CDR3 length: 13 residues. V was trimmed by 2 bases and J by 8 bases, leaving 12 bases between them. The CDR3 loop reads CATSRRGRQEAFF. CDR3 nucleotide sequence: TGTGCCACCAGCAGAAGGGGGAGGCAGGAAGCTTTCTTT.

This clonotype was observed at least ten times. The chain joins TRBV2 to TRBJ2-5; 9 bases line up with TRBD2. V lost 6 bases, J lost 5 bases, and 7 bases stayed unmatched. The CDR3 sequence is 14 residues long. Germline CDR1 is SNHLY and CDR2 is FYNNEI. CDR3 in DNA: TGTGCCAGCAGCCCGGGCGGGGGGGCTGAGACCCAGTACTTC. Translated: CASSPGGGAETQYF.

The chain carries TRBV3-1 and TRBJ2-6; D not resolved. V was cut by 0 bases and J by 1 base, with 7 bases left in between. The CDR3 has 16 amino acids. CDR1 is LGHDT, CDR2 YNNKEL, per germline (reference sequence). The CDR3 sequence is CASSQDYGSGANVLTF. DNA for the CDR3: TGTGCCAGCAGCCAAGACTACGGATCTGGGGCCAACGTCCTGACTTTC.

The chain is built from TRBV7-8 and TRBJ2-5; 10 nucleotides agree with TRBD1. The CDR3 loop spans 13 amino acids. J was trimmed by 9 bases and V by 3 bases; bases with no gene match: 4. Germline values: CDR1 SGHVS, CDR2 FQNEAQ. The CDR3 protein is CASSFGQGEAQYF. For the CDR3, the DNA is TGTGCCAGCAGCTTCGGACAGGGGGAGGCCCAGTACTTC.

The V and J genes are TRBV14 and TRBJ1-2; 9 bases align to TRBD1. Per the germline V gene, CDR1 is SGHDN and CDR2 is FVKESK. This CDR3 comprises 14 residues. Germline trimming cut 5 bases from V and 4 bases from J; bases unmatched to any gene: 5. CDR3 in DNA: TGTGCCAGCAGCTGCCCGGGACAGGGCTATGGCTACACCTTC. The encoded protein is CASSCPGQGYGYTF. The full variable domain, in which reference TRBV14 and TRBJ1-2 provide the parts outside the CDR3, is EAGVTQFPSHSVIEKGQTVTLRCDPISGHDNLYWYRRVMGKEIKFLLHFVKESKQDESGMPNNRFLAERTGGTYSTLKVQPAELEDSGVYFCASSCPGQGYGYTFGSGTRLTVV.

The chain recombines TRBV4-1 with TRBJ2-1; D unresolved. Trimming stripped 4 bases from V and 0 bases from J, with 16 bases between. The CDR3 totals 17 residues. Germline CDR1 is MGHRA and CDR2 is YSYEKL. The CDR3 spells CASSLGRARSSYNEQFF. Here the CDR3 DNA reads TGCGCCAGCAGCCTTGGTAGGGCGCGAAGCTCCTACAATGAGCAGTTCTTC.

The rearrangement links TRBV5-4 to TRBJ1-1; 11 nucleotides agree with TRBD1. Germline V gene lookup returns CDR1 SGHNT and CDR2 YYREEE (reference sequence). The CDR3 runs 12 residues. V was clipped by 6 bases and J by 11 bases; unmatched bases: 6. The CDR3 is CASNKDRGQAFF. The CDR3 DNA sequence: TGTGCCAGCAATAAGGACAGGGGGCAGGCTTTCTTT.

In this sample, this clonotype turned up a few times. This rearrangement joins TRBV6-2 or TRBV6-3 to TRBJ2-1; D not resolved. This CDR3 region has 13 residues. The V gene's germline CDR1 is MNHEY and CDR2 SVGEGT. V was cut by 2 bases and J by 7 bases, with 9 bases left in between. This CDR3 reads CASSYLSWNEQFF. CDR3 bases: TGTGCCAGCAGTTACCTGTCCTGGAATGAGCAGTTCTTC.

V gene TRBV7-9 combines with J gene TRBJ1-1; D is unresolved. Trimming shortened V by 5 bases and J by 5 bases, and 12 bases separated the two germline ends. The germline CDR1 and CDR2 sequences are SEHNR and FQNEAQ (reference sequence). This CDR3 spans 13 amino acids. This CDR3 reads CASSPELRTEAFF. CDR3 coding DNA: TGTGCCAGCAGCCCCGAATTAAGGACTGAAGCTTTCTTT.